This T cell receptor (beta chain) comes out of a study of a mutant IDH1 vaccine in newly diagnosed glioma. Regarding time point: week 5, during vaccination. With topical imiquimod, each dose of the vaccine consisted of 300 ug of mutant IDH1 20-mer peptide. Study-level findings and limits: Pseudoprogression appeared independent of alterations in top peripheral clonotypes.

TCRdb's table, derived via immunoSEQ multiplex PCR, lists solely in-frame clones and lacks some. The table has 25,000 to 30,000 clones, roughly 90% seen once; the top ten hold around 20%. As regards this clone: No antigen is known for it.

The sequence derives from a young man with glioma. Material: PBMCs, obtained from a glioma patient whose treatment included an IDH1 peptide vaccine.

The DNA of the CDR3 is TGTGCCAGCAGCGCCCCGGGGAGTCCTGAAGCTTTCTTT. It specifies CASSAPGSPEAFF. The chain carries TRBV5-4 and TRBJ1-1, with no clear D. Germline-derived CDR1 and CDR2 are SGHNT and YYREEE (reference sequence). CDR3 length: 13 amino acids. Trimming left V 4 bases short and J 6 bases short, with 13 bases between.